The entry below gives a single TCR beta chain sequence along with its context. CDR1 and CDR2 from the germline V gene are LNHDA and SQIVND (reference sequence). V was shortened by 3 bases and J by 6 bases, with 12 bases between the two germline ends. This CDR3 is 14 amino acids long. The repertoire was sequenced with immunoSEQ multiplex PCR; TCRdb's copy has only in-frame clones and lacks some. The sample holds about 260,000 clones; around 89% are singletons and the top ten take less than 0.9%. These data are taken from a study of blood T cell repertoires in COVID-19. The sequence was collected from a man aged 50-59 years who had been exposed to COVID-19. V and J are TRBV19 and TRBJ1-5; D gene uncertain. The sample was PBMCs or T cells enriched from blood (not recorded which). The CDR3 sequence: CASSMPGGSQPQHF. CDR3 sequence (DNA): TGTGCCAGTAGTATGCCTGGAGGGAGTCAGCCCCAGCATTTT.